What follows are 10 T cell receptor beta chains derived from one specimen sequenced in a study of cytomegalovirus exposure and HLA in healthy donors. Vbeta (60) and Jbeta (13) primers were used in the PCR. Sequencing used immunoSEQ multiplex PCR; TCRdb keeps in-frame clones, though not all of them. This table holds 100,000 or so clones, approximately 84% found once. The sample taken for sequencing was PBMCs. The source is a male donor in good health and CMV-seronegative.

The chain is built from TRBV4-3 and TRBJ1-2; TRBD1 matches 7 bases. V lost 3 bases and J lost 8; bases outside the gene matches: 9. This CDR3 contains 14 residues. From germline, CDR1 is LGHNA and CDR2 YSLEER. CDR3 sequence (DNA): TGCGCCAGCAGCCACGCCGGGACAGAGGGCGGCTACACCTTC. It yields the protein CASSHAGTEGGYTF.

There are a few counts of this clone. The rearrangement uses TRBV5-1 and TRBJ2-2; the D gene is possibly TRBD1 (5 bases). The germline V gene has CDR1 SGHRS and CDR2 YFSETQ. The germline V and J ends were trimmed by 0 bases and 6 bases, with 9 bases remaining between them. This CDR3 is 14 amino acids long. The CDR3 loop is CASSLGRESGELFF. CDR3 bases: TGCGCCAGCAGCTTGGGCAGGGAATCCGGGGAGCTGTTTTTT.

V usage is TRBV25-1 and J usage is TRBJ1-3; D gene ambiguous. The ends were cut back, 5 bases at V and 4 bases at J, with 15 bases in the middle. Germline V gives CDR1 MGHDK, CDR2 SYGVNS. The CDR3 runs 15 residues. Written as DNA, the CDR3 is TGTGCCAGCAGTAACATAGAGGGTCGAGGAAACACCATATATTTT. Protein product: CASSNIEGRGNTIYF.

The V call is TRBV27, the J call TRBJ2-1; a weak D match, TRBD2 (5 bases). The CDR3 sequence is 15 residues long. Trimming pared 3 bases from V and 2 bases from J, leaving 11 bases between. Germline V CDR1 and CDR2: MNHEY, SMNVEV (reference sequence). The CDR3 loop is CASSFSAPAYNEQFF. The CDR3 region has the DNA TGTGCCAGCAGTTTTAGCGCCCCAGCCTACAATGAGCAGTTCTTC.

The V call is TRBV19, the J call TRBJ1-1; D unresolved. Trimming removed 1 base at V and 0 bases at J, with 6 bases between. The CDR3 has 14 amino acids. Germline V gives CDR1 LNHDA, CDR2 SQIVND (reference sequence). CDR3 region: CASSIGLLNTEAFF. CDR3 nucleotides: TGTGCCAGTAGTATAGGACTCCTGAACACTGAAGCTTTCTTT.

The chain couples TRBV14 to TRBJ1-5, with a tentative D call TRBD1 (5 bases). The CDR3 extends over 19 amino acids. V lost 0 bases, J lost 1 base, and 19 bases lay in between. The germline CDR1 and CDR2 sequences are SGHDN and FVKESK. The CDR3 coding sequence is TGTGCCAGCAGCCAAGATAATGCAGGGAATGTGTCGAGCAATCAGCCCCAGCATTTT. It specifies CASSQDNAGNVSSNQPQHF.

This chain joins TRBV7-2 and TRBJ1-3, with 9 bases aligning to TRBD1. CDR1 SGHTA and CDR2 FQGNSA come from the germline V gene. The CDR3 runs to 15 residues. After removal of 6 bases from V and 4 bases from J, the junction contained 7 bases not matched to a gene. The CDR3 sequence: CASSWGQGTGNTIYF. In nucleotides, the CDR3 is TGTGCCAGCAGTTGGGGACAGGGAACGGGAAACACCATATATTTT.

Remarks on this clone: One end of the junction is discordant with germline, which a read error may explain. The chain uses TRBV6-7 and TRBJ1-3, with unresolved D. TRBV6-7 is an ORF, and what it does is uncertain. This CDR3 has 11 amino acids. CDR3 in amino acids: CASSSPGRLDF. CDR3 nucleotide sequence: TGTGCCAGCAGTTCGCCTGGCAGGTTGGATTTT.

This chain links TRBV11-1 with TRBJ2-2; possibly TRBD1 for D (5 bases). The CDR3 runs 14 residues. The germline gives CDR1 SGHAT, CDR2 FQDESV (reference sequence). V was shortened by 4 bases and J by 6 bases, with 12 bases between the two germline ends. The CDR3 loop reads CASSSIRGSGELFF. The CDR3 nucleotides are TGTGCCAGCAGCTCAATTAGGGGATCCGGGGAGCTGTTTTTT.

The rearrangement links TRBV4-1 to TRBJ2-1; D gene uncertain. Germline V gene lookup returns CDR1 MGHRA and CDR2 YSYEKL. The CDR3 totals 16 residues. Trimming removed 0 bases from V and 5 bases from J, with 14 bases in between. The CDR3 bases are TGCGCCAGCAGCCAAGAACAGCACGTCCGCCACAATGAGCAGTTCTTC. This sequence encodes CASSQEQHVRHNEQFF.